The rows below give T cell receptor beta chains drawn from one sample of a study of CD8+CD57+ T cells in acquired aplastic anemia. Each CDR3 protein gets one entry after TCRdb re-called the reads with MiXCR. The sample lists 310,000 or so distinct CDR3 sequences, approximately 57% occurring once. The sample comprised sorted CD4+, CD8+, or CD8+CD57+ T cells (not recorded which) from PBMCs. The receptor set was obtained from a human donor with aplastic anemia. Both conserved end residues are part of each CDR3. The order of the fields is J gene, D gene, clone size, V gene, CDR3 protein, CDR3 DNA. D genes are given only for firm matches. Some rows mark clone size as missing; the rest say once, few, many or name a class of expanded clone.

j_call: TRBJ2-2
d_call: TRBD2
clone_size: -
v_call: TRBV29-1
cdr3_aa: CSVEVGRVDTGELFF
cdr3_nt: TGCAGCGTTGAGGTCGGGAGGGTAGACACCGGGGAGCTGTTTTTT

j_call: TRBJ2-1
d_call: TRBD2
clone_size: -
v_call: TRBV9
cdr3_aa: CASSVHRGGGHFF
cdr3_nt: TGTGCCAGCAGCGTACATCGGGGGGGGGGCCACTTCTTC

j_call: TRBJ2-7
d_call: TRBD2
clone_size: -
v_call: TRBV7-2
cdr3_aa: CASSLDRAGTSAYEQYF
cdr3_nt: TGTGCCAGCAGCTTAGATCGGGCCGGGACTAGCGCCTACGAGCAGTACTTC

j_call: TRBJ2-7
d_call: -
clone_size: once
v_call: TRBV6-5
cdr3_aa: CASSYSSQGMWEQYF
cdr3_nt: TGTGCCAGCAGTTACTCGTCGCAGGGGATGTGGGAGCAGTACTTC

j_call: TRBJ2-3
d_call: -
clone_size: -
v_call: TRBV29-1
cdr3_aa: CSVHKPADTQYF
cdr3_nt: TGCAGCGTTCACAAGCCCGCAGATACGCAGTATTTT

j_call: TRBJ2-3
d_call: -
clone_size: -
v_call: TRBV7-9
cdr3_aa: CASSSPEASTDTQYF
cdr3_nt: TGTGCCAGCAGCTCCCCTGAAGCTAGCACAGATACGCAGTATTTT

j_call: TRBJ2-1
d_call: TRBD1
clone_size: many
v_call: TRBV5-1
cdr3_aa: CASSLEGTGYNEQFF
cdr3_nt: TGCGCCAGCAGCTTGGAAGGGACAGGGTACAATGAGCAGTTCTTC

j_call: TRBJ2-1
d_call: -
clone_size: -
v_call: TRBV19
cdr3_aa: CASSISTGSFRDEQFF
cdr3_nt: TGTGCCAGTAGTATCTCAACAGGGAGTTTTAGGGATGAGCAGTTCTTC

j_call: TRBJ1-5
d_call: -
clone_size: many
v_call: TRBV12-3/TRBV12-4
cdr3_aa: CASSLGDRSLNQPQHF
cdr3_nt: TGTGCCAGCAGTTTAGGAGACAGGAGCCTCAATCAGCCCCAGCATTTT

j_call: TRBJ2-7
d_call: TRBD1
clone_size: few
v_call: TRBV7-9
cdr3_aa: CASSPRQGHEQYF
cdr3_nt: TGTGCCAGCAGTCCTAGACAGGGTCACGAGCAGTACTTC

j_call: TRBJ2-1
d_call: -
clone_size: many
v_call: TRBV5-1
cdr3_aa: CASSLDRIGEQFF
cdr3_nt: TGCGCCAGCAGCCTGGACAGAATAGGTGAGCAGTTCTTC

j_call: TRBJ1-1
d_call: -
clone_size: once
v_call: TRBV7-8
cdr3_aa: CASSLVEVGPEAFF
cdr3_nt: TGTGCCAGCAGCTTAGTTGAGGTGGGACCCGAAGCTTTCTTT

j_call: TRBJ1-1
d_call: -
clone_size: -
v_call: TRBV7-9
cdr3_aa: CASRPRTHEDAEAFF
cdr3_nt: TGTGCCAGCAGACCCCGGACCCATGAAGACGCTGAAGCTTTCTTT

j_call: TRBJ2-7
d_call: TRBD2
clone_size: many
v_call: TRBV19
cdr3_aa: CASSPTGGRGYEQYF
cdr3_nt: TGTGCCAGTAGTCCCACGGGAGGGAGGGGCTACGAGCAGTACTTC

j_call: TRBJ2-1
d_call: -
clone_size: few
v_call: TRBV20-1
cdr3_aa: CSARDTVPYEQFF
cdr3_nt: TGCAGTGCTAGAGATACCGTCCCATATGAGCAGTTCTTC

j_call: TRBJ2-1
d_call: -
clone_size: -
v_call: TRBV6-1
cdr3_aa: CASTHSRGGHNEQFF
cdr3_nt: TGTGCCAGCACACACTCTCGTGGGGGACACAATGAGCAGTTCTTC

j_call: TRBJ2-7
d_call: -
clone_size: few
v_call: TRBV20-1
cdr3_aa: CSAGPQGPYEQYF
cdr3_nt: TGCAGTGCTGGTCCACAGGGACCCTACGAGCAGTACTTC

j_call: TRBJ1-2
d_call: -
clone_size: -
v_call: TRBV7-9
cdr3_aa: CASSRDSLDGYTF
cdr3_nt: TGTGCCAGCAGCCGGGACTCCCTGGATGGCTACACCTTC

j_call: TRBJ2-2
d_call: TRBD1
clone_size: many
v_call: TRBV14
cdr3_aa: CASSFRTGGITGELFF
cdr3_nt: TGTGCCAGCAGCTTCAGGACAGGGGGCATCACCGGGGAGCTGTTTTTT

j_call: TRBJ2-1
d_call: -
clone_size: many
v_call: TRBV11-2
cdr3_aa: CASSARLSSPYNEQFF
cdr3_nt: TGTGCCAGCAGCGCCCGACTATCCTCCCCCTACAATGAGCAGTTCTTC

j_call: TRBJ2-7
d_call: TRBD1
clone_size: medium-sized
v_call: TRBV25-1
cdr3_aa: CASSVSLGQGYEQYF
cdr3_nt: TGTGCCAGCAGTGTATCCCTGGGACAGGGCTACGAGCAGTACTTC

j_call: TRBJ2-1
d_call: -
clone_size: few
v_call: TRBV7-8
cdr3_aa: CASSPPGNEQFF
cdr3_nt: TGTGCCAGCAGCCCCCCCGGCAATGAGCAGTTCTTC

j_call: TRBJ2-5
d_call: -
clone_size: -
v_call: TRBV20-1
cdr3_aa: CSARDVGSGETQYF
cdr3_nt: TGCAGTGCTAGAGATGTCGGGAGTGGGGAGACCCAGTACTTC

j_call: TRBJ2-3
d_call: TRBD1
clone_size: many
v_call: TRBV7-9
cdr3_aa: CASSLFAGGPSTDTQYF
cdr3_nt: TGTGCCAGCAGCTTGTTTGCAGGGGGCCCTAGCACAGATACGCAGTATTTT

j_call: TRBJ2-3
d_call: TRBD1
clone_size: -
v_call: TRBV10-3
cdr3_aa: CAISGDSATDTQYF
cdr3_nt: TGTGCCATCAGTGGGGACAGCGCCACAGATACGCAGTATTTT

j_call: TRBJ1-2
d_call: -
clone_size: -
v_call: TRBV2
cdr3_aa: CDSNTGTGAFGYTF
cdr3_nt: TGTGACAGCAACACAGGGACCGGCGCTTTTGGCTACACCTTC

j_call: TRBJ2-2
d_call: TRBD1
clone_size: once
v_call: TRBV9
cdr3_aa: CASRTGPGELFF
cdr3_nt: TGTGCCAGTCGGACAGGGCCCGGGGAGCTGTTTTTT

j_call: TRBJ1-2
d_call: -
clone_size: -
v_call: TRBV4-1
cdr3_aa: CASTRGLLADGYTF
cdr3_nt: TGCGCCAGCACCCGGGGACTACTAGCGGATGGCTACACCTTC

j_call: TRBJ1-4
d_call: -
clone_size: -
v_call: TRBV9
cdr3_aa: CASSVFASNEKLFF
cdr3_nt: TGTGCCAGCAGCGTATTTGCCTCTAATGAAAAACTGTTTTTT

j_call: TRBJ2-5
d_call: TRBD1
clone_size: many
v_call: TRBV11-2
cdr3_aa: CASSLLGGQGRRGTQYF
cdr3_nt: TGTGCCAGCAGCTTACTGGGCGGACAGGGGAGAAGGGGGACCCAGTACTTC

j_call: TRBJ2-1
d_call: -
clone_size: -
v_call: TRBV20-1
cdr3_aa: CSARRSSGIGNEQFF
cdr3_nt: TGCAGTGCTAGACGGTCGTCAGGTATAGGGAATGAGCAGTTCTTC

j_call: TRBJ2-2
d_call: TRBD2
clone_size: -
v_call: TRBV5-1
cdr3_aa: CASSPGGYGELFF
cdr3_nt: TGCGCCAGCAGTCCGGGAGGTTACGGGGAGCTGTTTTTT

j_call: TRBJ2-1
d_call: TRBD1
clone_size: -
v_call: TRBV12-3/TRBV12-4
cdr3_aa: CASSFWAGGYNEQFF
cdr3_nt: TGTGCCAGCAGTTTTTGGGCAGGGGGCTACAATGAGCAGTTCTTC

j_call: TRBJ2-7
d_call: TRBD2
clone_size: -
v_call: TRBV2
cdr3_aa: CASTDPMREMGYEQYF
cdr3_nt: TGTGCCAGCACCGACCCTATGCGGGAGATGGGGTACGAGCAGTACTTC

j_call: TRBJ1-5
d_call: -
clone_size: -
v_call: TRBV12-3/TRBV12-4
cdr3_aa: CASSFGQNNQPQHF
cdr3_nt: TGTGCCAGCAGTTTCGGACAGAACAATCAGCCCCAGCATTTT

j_call: TRBJ1-2
d_call: -
clone_size: many
v_call: TRBV3-1
cdr3_aa: CASSQASQDYGYTF
cdr3_nt: TGTGCCAGCAGCCAAGCAAGTCAGGATTATGGCTACACCTTC

j_call: TRBJ2-7
d_call: -
clone_size: once
v_call: TRBV20-1
cdr3_aa: CSANPLGMGSYEQYF
cdr3_nt: TGCAGTGCTAACCCCCTGGGAATGGGATCATACGAGCAGTACTTC